Below, 32 T cell receptor beta chains from the same sample are listed, as sequenced in a study of blood T cell repertoires in COVID-19. This table comes from immunoSEQ multiplex PCR, and its TCRdb copy is limited to in-frame clones, with some not included. The sample has 90,000 to 130,000 clones, 70% to 85% seen once. The material sequenced was peripheral blood. The receptors stem from a woman between 35 and 50 years old with acute or convalescent COVID-19.

The rearrangement links TRBV28 to TRBJ1-5; 7 positions match TRBD1. Germline loops: CDR1 MDHEN, CDR2 SYDVKM. The junction had 12 bases not matched to a gene; V was cut back by 6 bases and J by 7 bases. This CDR3 is built from 15 residues. In DNA, the CDR3 is TGTGCCAGCAGGATGACATTAGGGGGCCTCCAGCCCCAGCATTTT. As protein: CASRMTLGGLQPQHF.

The J gene is TRBJ1-1, the V gene TRBV7-9, with TRBD1 as a possible D gene (6 bases). Trimming left V 1 base short and J 6 bases short, with 9 bases between. Looked up from germline, CDR1 is SEHNR and CDR2 is FQNEAQ (reference sequence). The CDR3 contains 13 residues. The CDR3 loop is CASSLGPGAEAFF. CDR3 coding DNA: TGTGCCAGCAGCTTAGGGCCAGGGGCTGAAGCTTTCTTT. Filled out from reference TRBV7-9 and TRBJ1-1, the complete variable domain reads DTGVSQNPRHKITKRGQNVTFRCDPISEHNRLYWYRQTLGQGPEFLTYFQNEAQLEKSRLLSDRFSAERPKGSFSTLEIQRTEQGDSAMYLCASSLGPGAEAFFGQGTRLTVV.

CDR3 in amino acids: CASSLGLLETQYF. The CDR3 coding sequence is TGCGCCAGCAGCCTAGGACTGTTAGAGACCCAGTACTTC. The V and J genes are TRBV4-1 and TRBJ2-5; D possibly corresponds to TRBD2 (5 bases). CDR1 and CDR2 (germline): MGHRA, YSYEKL. V was shortened by 4 bases and J by 4 bases, with 10 bases between the two germline ends. The CDR3 has 13 residues.

This clone came up a few times. The genes are TRBV11-2 and TRBJ2-1, with 9 bases that match TRBD2. This CDR3 has 16 amino acids. V dropped 5 bases and J dropped 3; count of bases not matched to a gene: 8. In germline, CDR1 is SGHAT, CDR2 FQNNGV. As DNA, the CDR3 is TGTGCCAGCAGCGTGCTAGCGGGGAACTTCTACAATGAGCAGTTCTTC. It encodes CASSVLAGNFYNEQFF. The whole variable domain, remainder taken from reference TRBV11-2 and TRBJ2-1, is EAGVAQSPRYKIIEKRQSVAFWCNPISGHATLYWYQQILGQGPKLLIQFQNNGVVDDSQLPKDRFSAERLKGVDSTLKIQPAKLEDSAVYLCASSVLAGNFYNEQFFGPGTRLTVL.

The chain employs TRBV7-2 and TRBJ1-2, with D hard to call. Germline V CDR1 and CDR2: SGHTA, FQGNSA. The CDR3 loop spans 13 amino acids. The V gene lost 3 bases and the J gene lost 2 bases, with 7 bases spanning the gap. The CDR3 loop is CASSFTVNYGYTF. The CDR3 region has the DNA TGTGCCAGCAGCTTTACTGTCAACTATGGCTACACCTTC.

The rearrangement uses TRBV14 and TRBJ1-1; D is uncertain. With 4 bases removed from V and 8 bases from J, the gap between germline ends came to 11 bases. The CDR3 runs 12 residues. Germline V CDR1 and CDR2: SGHDN, FVKESK. The CDR3 is CASSPSGREAFF. The CDR3 bases are TGTGCCAGCAGCCCCTCTGGGAGAGAAGCTTTCTTT.

The chain joins TRBV7-8 to TRBJ1-1; D remains ambiguous. Germline V CDR1 and CDR2: SGHVS, FQNEAQ. The ends were cut back, 0 bases at V and 5 bases at J, with 7 bases in the middle. CDR3 size: 13 residues. For the CDR3, the DNA is TGTGCCAGCAGCTTAGCCGAGAAAACTGAAGCTTTCTTT. This encodes CASSLAEKTEAFF.

This clone was counted a few times. The chain has TRBV7-8 and TRBJ2-5; 12 nucleotides match TRBD2. Germline CDR1 reads SGHVS; CDR2 reads FQNEAQ. V shed 1 base and J 2 bases; nucleotides not matched to a gene: 14. The CDR3 is 20 amino acids. CDR3 protein: CASSLEPRALAGGSQETQYF. The CDR3 nucleotides read TGTGCCAGCAGCTTAGAACCCCGGGCGCTAGCGGGGGGGTCTCAAGAGACCCAGTACTTC.

The chain recombines TRBV7-9 with TRBJ2-1, with 7 bases fitting TRBD1. V lost 1 base and J lost 10; bases outside the gene matches: 13. Per germline, CDR1 SEHNR and CDR2 FQNEAQ (reference sequence). This CDR3 contains 16 residues. The CDR3 here is CASSLGGTAGLREQFF. CDR3 in DNA: TGTGCCAGCAGCTTAGGAGGGACAGCAGGCCTCCGGGAGCAGTTCTTC.

In its sample, this clone was seen a few times. The V gene is TRBV4-1, the J gene TRBJ1-6; 9 bases line up with TRBD1. The CDR3 contains 16 residues. Germline CDR1 MGHRA, CDR2 YSYEKL. The J segment lost 9 bases and the V segment lost 3 bases, leaving 9 bases of the junction unmatched. CDR3 residues: CASSQEGTGIVSPLHF. The CDR3 DNA reads as TGCGCCAGCAGCCAGGAGGGGACAGGGATAGTTTCACCCCTCCACTTT.

This sequence joins TRBV5-1 and TRBJ1-3; D is unresolved. CDR1 is SGHRS, CDR2 YFSETQ, per germline. Trimming removed 0 bases from V and 0 bases from J, with 10 bases in between. This CDR3 is 16 amino acids long. The chain's CDR3 is CASSLDSLLSGNTIYF. Here the CDR3 DNA reads TGCGCCAGCAGCTTGGACAGCCTTCTCTCTGGAAACACCATATATTTT.

In this sample, this clone turned up a few times. An end of the junction differs from the germline gene, which may be a read error. CDR3 in DNA: TGTGCCAGCGGTTTAACAGGATACAATGAGCAGTTCTTC. This translates into CASGLTGYNEQFF. J is TRBJ2-1 and V is TRBV28, with D tentatively TRBD1 (5 bases). Per the germline V gene, CDR1 is MDHEN and CDR2 is SYDVKM. The CDR3 loop spans 13 amino acids.

The chain carries TRBV7-3 and TRBJ1-1; 11 bases line up with TRBD1. Germline CDR1 reads SGHTA; CDR2 reads FQGTGA. With 3 bases clipped from V and 5 bases from J, the junction kept 2 bases outside the gene matches. The CDR3 spans 14 residues. CDR3 bases: TGTGCCAGCAGCTTGGACAGGGGGCGGACTGAAGCTTTCTTT. This sequence encodes CASSLDRGRTEAFF. The full variable domain, in which reference TRBV7-3 and TRBJ1-1 provide the parts outside the CDR3, is GAGVSQTPSNKVTEKGKYVELRCDPISGHTALYWYRQSLGQGPEFLIYFQGTGAADDSGLPNDRFFAVRPEGSVSTLKIQRTERGDSAVYLCASSLDRGRTEAFFGQGTRLTVV.

The V gene is TRBV20-1, the J gene TRBJ1-2, with 9 bases matching TRBD1. The CDR3 contains 11 residues. Per germline, CDR1 DFQATT and CDR2 SNEGSKA (reference sequence). After removal of 6 bases from V and 6 bases from J, the junction contained 2 bases not matched to a gene. CDR3 loop: CSAGDRDGYTF. In nucleotides, the CDR3 is TGCAGTGCCGGGGACAGGGATGGCTACACCTTC.

This clone turned up a few times. V and J are TRBV3-1 (or the pseudogene TRBV3-2) and TRBJ2-5, with 11 bases fitting TRBD2. The J segment lost 2 bases and the V segment lost 0 bases, leaving 2 bases of the junction unmatched. CDR1 is LGHDT, CDR2 YNNKEL, per germline (reference sequence). This CDR3 is built from 16 residues. The chain's CDR3 is CASSQESSGGQETQYF. The CDR3 nucleotides read TGTGCCAGCAGCCAAGAATCTAGCGGGGGGCAAGAGACCCAGTACTTC.

In its sample, this clone was seen a few times. The rearrangement uses TRBV3-1 (or the pseudogene TRBV3-2) and TRBJ1-1, with D possibly matching TRBD1 (6 bases). The CDR3 has 17 amino acids. CDR1 is LGHDT, CDR2 YNNKEL, per germline (reference sequence). Trimming took 1 base from V and 1 from J, leaving 16 bases between them. The CDR3 is CASSQAMGGRANTEAFF. The CDR3, as DNA: TGTGCCAGCAGCCAAGCAATGGGGGGGCGGGCGAACACTGAAGCTTTCTTT.

This rearrangement joins TRBV3-1 (or the pseudogene TRBV3-2) to TRBJ2-3; 8 nucleotides line up with TRBD2. The V and J ends lost 1 base and 0 bases, in that order; junction bases with no gene match: 6. Germline CDR1 is LGHDT and CDR2 is YNNKEL (reference sequence). The CDR3 runs 17 residues. CDR3 DNA: TGTGCCAGCAGCCAAGGCCTTAGCGGGACTAGCACAGATACGCAGTATTTT. The encoded protein is CASSQGLSGTSTDTQYF.

The J gene is TRBJ2-2, the V gene TRBV6-5; the D gene is possibly TRBD2 (6 bases). Germline assignment: CDR1 MNHEY and CDR2 SVGAGI. Trimming cost V 7 bases and J 0 bases, with 12 bases left between them. The CDR3 consists of 15 residues. CDR3 nucleotides: TGTGCCAGCACCCAGGGCGGGGCGAACACCGGGGAGCTGTTTTTT. Protein product: CASTQGGANTGELFF.

CDR3 region: CASSRQNTGELFF. CDR3 coding DNA: TGTGCCAGTAGTAGGCAGAACACCGGGGAGCTGTTTTTT. The rearrangement joins TRBV19 to TRBJ2-2; D uncertain. Looked up from germline, CDR1 is LNHDA and CDR2 is SQIVND (reference sequence). This CDR3 has 13 amino acids. The V end lost 4 bases, the J end lost 1 base, and 4 bases lay between the germline ends. The full variable domain, rest sourced from reference TRBV19 and TRBJ2-2, is DGGITQSPKYLFRKEGQNVTLSCEQNLNHDAMYWYRQDPGQGLRLIYYSQIVNDFQKGDIAEGYSVSREKKESFPLTVTSAQKNPTAFYLCASSRQNTGELFFGEGSRLTVL.

This clone has just a few counts. The chain uses TRBV4-2 and TRBJ1-6, with D possibly TRBD1 on 6 matching bases. CDR3 length: 15 amino acids. The germline gives CDR1 LGHNA, CDR2 YNFKEQ. V was shortened by 1 base and J by 7 bases, with 11 bases between the two germline ends. The CDR3, as DNA: TGTGCCAGCAGCCAAGGACGGACAGTCAATTCACCCCTCCACTTT. The encoded protein is CASSQGRTVNSPLHF.

The chain links TRBV19 to TRBJ2-7; 9 nucleotides line up with TRBD2. V dropped 6 bases and J dropped 4; count of bases not matched to a gene: 10. The germline gives CDR1 LNHDA, CDR2 SQIVND (reference sequence). This CDR3 region has 15 residues. CDR3 sequence reads: CASRRGASGEYEQYF. The CDR3 DNA sequence: TGTGCCAGTAGGAGAGGGGCTAGCGGGGAATACGAGCAGTACTTC.

The V gene is TRBV11-2, the J gene TRBJ1-1; possible D gene TRBD1, 5 bases. This CDR3 is 13 amino acids long. The germline V gene encodes CDR1 SGHAT and CDR2 FQNNGV. The V and J ends lost 1 base and 12 bases respectively, with 15 bases between them. DNA of the CDR3: TGTGCCAGCAGCTTAGGCAGGGATGGTTTGTCTTTCTTT. The encoded protein is CASSLGRDGLSFF.

Written as DNA, the CDR3 is TGCGCCAGCAGCATGGAGGACAGGCCCACAGATACGCAGTATTTT. Translated, it gives CASSMEDRPTDTQYF. The chain links TRBV5-1 to TRBJ2-3; 7 bases fit TRBD1. J was trimmed by 2 bases and V by 4 bases; bases with no gene match: 7. Germline values: CDR1 SGHRS, CDR2 YFSETQ. The CDR3 has 15 residues.

The chain recombines TRBV5-4 with TRBJ1-4, with a weak D call TRBD1 (5 bases). Per the germline V gene, CDR1 is SGHNT and CDR2 is YYREEE (reference sequence). This CDR3 contains 15 residues. V was clipped by 2 bases and J by 4 bases, with 12 bases between them. CDR3 sequence: CASSFSGGNNEKLFF. In nucleotides, the CDR3 is TGTGCCAGCAGCTTTTCGGGGGGTAATAATGAAAAACTGTTTTTT.

The gene calls are TRBV10-3 and TRBJ1-1; D may be TRBD1 (5 bases). This CDR3 contains 14 residues. V lost 6 bases and J 0 bases, leaving 11 bases between the germline ends. Germline-derived CDR1 and CDR2 are ENHRY and SYGVKD. In DNA form, the CDR3 reads TGTGCCATCAGAGAAGACAGAATGAACACTGAAGCTTTCTTT. Encoded protein: CAIREDRMNTEAFF.

The rearrangement joins TRBV14 to TRBJ1-6, with 12 bases that match TRBD1. This CDR3 region has 17 residues. Germline lookup yields CDR1 SGHDN and CDR2 FVKESK. J lost 9 bases, V lost 2 bases, and 8 bases had no gene match. The CDR3 is CASSQRTGTGGVSPLHF. The CDR3 coding sequence is TGTGCCAGCAGCCAACGCACCGGGACAGGGGGCGTTTCACCCCTCCACTTT. Full variable domain (rest looked up from reference TRBV14 and TRBJ1-6): EAGVTQFPSHSVIEKGQTVTLRCDPISGHDNLYWYRRVMGKEIKFLLHFVKESKQDESGMPNNRFLAERTGGTYSTLKVQPAELEDSGVYFCASSQRTGTGGVSPLHFGNGTRLTVT.

This clone came up once. The gene calls are TRBV7-2 and TRBJ1-5; weak D call: TRBD1 (5 bases). The germline V gene encodes CDR1 SGHTA and CDR2 FQGNSA. CDR3 length: 15 residues. Deletions cut 1 base from V and 7 bases from J, with 14 bases between. The CDR3 spells CASSLGEGQVQPQHF. CDR3 bases: TGTGCCAGCAGCTTAGGGGAGGGGCAGGTACAGCCCCAGCATTTT.

The chain recombines TRBV28 with TRBJ2-1; unclear D gene. The germline V and J ends were trimmed by 1 base and 4 bases, with 17 bases remaining between them. Germline-derived CDR1 and CDR2 are MDHEN and SYDVKM. The CDR3 is 17 residues long. The DNA of the CDR3 is TGTGCCAGCAGTTTATTTGGTTCGGCAGGAAGGTACAATGAGCAGTTCTTC. Its protein product is CASSLFGSAGRYNEQFF.

The rearrangement links TRBV3-1 (or the pseudogene TRBV3-2) to TRBJ2-3; tentative D call: TRBD2 (6 bases). Trimming took 1 base from V and 7 from J, leaving 15 bases between them. The CDR3 is 15 residues long. Looked up from germline, CDR1 is LGHDT and CDR2 is YNNKEL (reference sequence). The DNA for the CDR3 is TGTGCCAGCAGCCAAGGGCAGGGACTCGAGAATACGCAGTATTTT. This sequence encodes CASSQGQGLENTQYF.

This sequence joins TRBV7-6 and TRBJ1-4; 7 positions agree with TRBD1. CDR1 and CDR2 (germline): SGHVS, FNYEAQ. The ends lost 3 bases at V and 6 bases at J; junction bases unmatched: 7. The CDR3 has 15 amino acids. CDR3 DNA: TGTGCCAGCAGCTTGACAGGGATCAATCATGAAAAACTGTTTTTT. Translation: CASSLTGINHEKLFF.

V is TRBV30 and J is TRBJ1-1; D is possibly TRBD1 (6 bases). CDR1 and CDR2 (germline): GTSNPN, SVGIG (reference sequence). The CDR3 spans 10 residues. V was pared by 4 bases and J by 10 bases, with 10 bases between. CDR3 coding DNA: TGTGCCTGGATCTGGGGGCGAGCTTTCTTT. Protein: CAWIWGRAFF.

The chain uses TRBV6-1 and TRBJ2-3; maybe TRBD1 (5 bases). CDR1 and CDR2 from the germline V gene are MNHNS and SASEGT. The V end lost 3 bases, the J end lost 0 bases, and 10 bases lay between the germline ends. The CDR3 has 15 residues. DNA for the CDR3: TGTGCCAGCAGTGAGGGGCCTTTTAGCACAGATACGCAGTATTTT. This encodes CASSEGPFSTDTQYF.